The 15 T cell receptor beta chains given below trace back to one sample, sequenced in a study of blood T cell repertoires in COVID-19. The repertoire was sequenced with immunoSEQ multiplex PCR; TCRdb's copy has only in-frame clones and lacks some. The sample yields a few hundred thousand clones, around 92% seen once. The sample consisted of PBMCs or T cells enriched from blood (not recorded which). Receptors were obtained from a woman aged 50 to 65 who had been exposed to COVID-19.

The rearrangement uses TRBV19 and TRBJ1-1; tentative D call: TRBD1 (5 bases). Trimming pared 3 bases from V and 2 bases from J, leaving 13 bases between. Germline lookup yields CDR1 LNHDA and CDR2 SQIVND (reference sequence). The CDR3 has 15 residues. The CDR3 DNA reads as TGTGCCAGTAGTATGAGTCGGCAGGGAAACACTGAAGCTTTCTTT. It codes for CASSMSRQGNTEAFF.

V gene TRBV7-2 combines with J gene TRBJ1-4; 12 nucleotides align to TRBD1. CDR3 length: 16 amino acids. With 4 bases clipped from V and 8 bases from J, the junction kept 8 bases outside the gene matches. Germline values: CDR1 SGHTA, CDR2 FQGNSA. In nucleotides, the CDR3 is TGTGCCAGCAGCTCGGGACAGGGGGCGCGGGGAGAAAAACTGTTTTTT. Amino acid sequence: CASSSGQGARGEKLFF.

The CDR3 DNA sequence: TGTGCCAGCAGTTTCACTGGGGGGGGCTCCTACGAGCAGTACTTC. The encoded protein is CASSFTGGGSYEQYF. V is TRBV28 and J is TRBJ2-7, with 7 positions matching TRBD2. Trimming took 3 bases from V and 0 from J; bases not matched to a gene: 5. Per germline, CDR1 MDHEN and CDR2 SYDVKM. The CDR3 consists of 15 residues.

V usage is TRBV28 and J usage is TRBJ1-5; 7 positions agree with TRBD1. V shed 5 bases and J 7 bases; nucleotides not matched to a gene: 2. Germline V lookup: CDR1 MDHEN, CDR2 SYDVKM. The CDR3 length is 12 residues. CDR3: CASSDRVQPQHF. As DNA, the CDR3 is TGTGCCAGCAGTGACAGGGTCCAGCCCCAGCATTTT. The full variable domain, completed using reference TRBV28 and TRBJ1-5, is DVKVTQSSRYLVKRTGEKVFLECVQDMDHENMFWYRQDPGLGLRLIYFSYDVKMKEKGDIPEGYSVSREKKERFSLILESASTNQTSMYLCASSDRVQPQHFGDGTRLSIL.

The DNA of the CDR3 is TGTGCCAGCAGCTTAGACAGCGGGGGGGCCCCCTACGAGCAGTACTTC. Protein product: CASSLDSGGAPYEQYF. The chain joins TRBV7-2 to TRBJ2-7; 10 bases are shared with TRBD2. CDR1 SGHTA and CDR2 FQGNSA come from the germline V gene. This CDR3 has 16 residues. Losses at the gene ends were 1 base for V and 2 bases for J; bases not matched to a gene: 5.

The chain employs TRBV15 and TRBJ2-3; D is perhaps TRBD2 (6 bases). There are 13 residues in the CDR3. CDR1 LNHNV and CDR2 YYDKDF come from the germline V gene (reference sequence). Between the trimmed V and J ends, which lost 8 bases and 9 bases, there was a span of 18 bases. CDR3 bases: TGTGCCACCCGCACCGGGGCCGGGAGAACGCAGTATTTT. Protein product: CATRTGAGRTQYF.

The chain combines TRBV27 with TRBJ1-4, with D possibly being TRBD1 (5 bases). This CDR3 is 14 amino acids long. Between the trimmed V and J ends, which lost 5 bases and 8 bases, there was a span of 15 bases. The germline V gene encodes CDR1 MNHEY and CDR2 SMNVEV (reference sequence). This CDR3 is CASSPNWGQEKLFF. CDR3 coding DNA: TGTGCCAGCAGTCCCAACTGGGGCCAAGAAAAACTGTTTTTT.

The V gene is TRBV5-4, the J gene TRBJ1-2; the D is unclear. Deletions cut 4 bases from V and 6 bases from J, with 19 bases between. This CDR3 has 15 residues. The germline gives CDR1 SGHNT, CDR2 YYREEE (reference sequence). The CDR3 sequence: CASSNGLAIGNGYTF. CDR3 bases: TGTGCCAGCAGCAATGGACTGGCGATAGGGAATGGCTACACCTTC.

The chain uses TRBV5-4 and TRBJ2-1; 8 positions agree with TRBD2. The CDR3 runs to 12 residues. Germline CDR1 and CDR2: SGHNT and YYREEE (reference sequence). The junction had 1 base not matched to a gene; V was cut back by 4 bases and J by 7 bases. The CDR3 spells CASSTGGNEQFF. In nucleotides, the CDR3 is TGTGCCAGCAGCACGGGGGGGAATGAGCAGTTCTTC.

The chain uses TRBV6-1 and TRBJ1-2; tentative D call: TRBD1 (6 bases). CDR1 is MNHNS and CDR2 is SASEGT in the germline V gene. Trimming left V 1 base short and J 4 bases short, with 13 bases between. The CDR3 runs to 15 residues. The CDR3 bases are TGTGCCAGCAGTGAAGGGTGGGGACAAGGCTATGGCTACACCTTC. Protein sequence: CASSEGWGQGYGYTF.

This chain uses TRBV5-1 with TRBJ1-5; D is perhaps TRBD1 (5 bases). V lost 0 bases, J lost 4 bases, and 11 bases lay in between. Germline assignment: CDR1 SGHRS and CDR2 YFSETQ. CDR3 length: 15 amino acids. The CDR3 spells CASSLDGAENQPQHF. CDR3 DNA: TGCGCCAGCAGCTTGGATGGGGCGGAAAATCAGCCCCAGCATTTT.

The CDR3 nucleotides read TGTGCCAGCAGCCAATTATCGGGACAGGGGGCGCGGGAGCAGTACTTC. Encoded protein: CASSQLSGQGAREQYF. The V gene is TRBV14, the J gene TRBJ2-7, with 12 bases lining up with TRBD1. The CDR3 has 16 amino acids. V trimming: 2 bases; J trimming: 7 bases; junction bases outside the gene matches: 9. Germline CDR1 reads SGHDN; CDR2 reads FVKESK.

This clone was counted a single time. The chain joins TRBV2 to TRBJ2-5, with TRBD1 matching 8 bases. Germline values: CDR1 SNHLY, CDR2 FYNNEI. CDR3 size: 16 residues. V dropped 5 bases and J dropped 3; count of bases not matched to a gene: 11. In DNA form, the CDR3 reads TGTGCCAGCAGTTCGGGACAGGCGAAAAACAAAGAGACCCAGTACTTC. It translates to CASSSGQAKNKETQYF.

The gene calls are TRBV5-6 and TRBJ1-1; D possibly corresponds to TRBD1 (6 bases). Trimming left V 0 bases short and J 4 bases short, with 13 bases between. The CDR3 runs 15 residues. Germline V gives CDR1 SGHDT, CDR2 YYEEEE. The CDR3 sequence is CASSLVSGVGTEAFF. CDR3 sequence (DNA): TGTGCCAGCAGCTTGGTGTCAGGGGTGGGCACTGAAGCTTTCTTT.

By proportion, this clone is medium-sized. The chain is built from TRBV4-2 and TRBJ1-1; D uncertain. Trimming took 0 bases from V and 5 from J, leaving 16 bases between them. CDR1 LGHNA and CDR2 YNFKEQ come from the germline V gene. CDR3 length: 16 residues. The CDR3 DNA is TGTGCCAGCAGCCAAGATGTGGCACCCGAAAGTACTGAAGCTTTCTTT. It codes for CASSQDVAPESTEAFF.